This record looks at one T cell receptor (beta chain) sequence and its context. Its target is unknown. The junction shows a germline mismatch at one end, possibly a read error. PCR employed 60 Vbeta and 13 Jbeta primers. TCRdb's copy holds only in-frame clones and misses some; the assay was immunoSEQ multiplex PCR. This sample's table has 100,000 to 150,000 clones. This sample was included in a study of cytomegalovirus exposure and HLA in healthy donors. Overall study results and limits: Researchers counted over 150 TCR beta chains as cytomegalovirus-associated. Upon later analysis, HLA-associated TCR beta chains proved more clonally expanded than other, equally common chains.

The CDR3 consists of 12 residues. Germline CDR1 MNHEY, CDR2 SVGAGI. The TCR was taken from a man aged 18 to 29 in good health and CMV-seronegative. Source material: PBMCs. The chain uses TRBV6-5 and TRBJ2-5, with D perhaps matching TRBD1 (6 bases). This CDR3 reads CAGSRDKETQYF. The CDR3 bases are TGTGCCGGCAGTCGGGACAAAGAGACCCAGTACTTC.